The present entry profiles one T cell receptor beta chain with its context. The PCR made use of 60 Vbeta and 13 Jbeta primers. Libraries were prepared by immunoSEQ multiplex PCR; TCRdb keeps only in-frame clonotypes and omits some of them. This listing includes around 55,000 clones. V was clipped by 2 bases and J by 4 bases, with 3 bases between them. Germline CDR1 and CDR2: MNHNS and SASEGT. The CDR3 contains 11 residues. This entry belongs to a study of cytomegalovirus exposure and HLA in healthy donors. This receptor was taken from a man between 50 and 59 years old in good health and CMV-seropositive. Sequencing used PBMCs. The gene calls are TRBV6-1 and TRBJ2-7, with no clear D. CDR3 in DNA: TGTGCCAGCAGTGAACGGTACGAGCAGTACTTC. Protein: CASSERYEQYF.